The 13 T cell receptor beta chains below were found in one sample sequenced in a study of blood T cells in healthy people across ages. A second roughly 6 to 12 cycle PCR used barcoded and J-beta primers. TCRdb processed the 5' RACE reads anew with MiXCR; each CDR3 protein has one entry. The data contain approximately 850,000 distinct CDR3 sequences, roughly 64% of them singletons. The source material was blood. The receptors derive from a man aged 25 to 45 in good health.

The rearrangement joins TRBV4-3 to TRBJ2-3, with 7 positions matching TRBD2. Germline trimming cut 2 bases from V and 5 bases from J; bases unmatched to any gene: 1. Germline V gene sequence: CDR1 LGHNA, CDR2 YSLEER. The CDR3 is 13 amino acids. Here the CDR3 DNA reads TGCGCCAGCAGCCAACTAGCGGTAGATACGCAGTATTTT. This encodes CASSQLAVDTQYF.

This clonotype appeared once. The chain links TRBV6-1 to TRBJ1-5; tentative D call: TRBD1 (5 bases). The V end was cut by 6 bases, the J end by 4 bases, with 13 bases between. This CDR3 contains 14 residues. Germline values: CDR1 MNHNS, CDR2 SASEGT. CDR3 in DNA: TGTGCCAGCAGAGACCGGGACCGAAATCAGCCCCAGCATTTT. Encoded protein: CASRDRDRNQPQHF.

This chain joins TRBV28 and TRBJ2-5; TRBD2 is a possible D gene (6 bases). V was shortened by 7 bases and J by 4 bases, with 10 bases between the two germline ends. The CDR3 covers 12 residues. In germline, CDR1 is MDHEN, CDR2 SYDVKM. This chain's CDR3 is CASTLGGETQYF. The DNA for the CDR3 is TGTGCCAGCACCCTCGGGGGAGAGACCCAGTACTTC.

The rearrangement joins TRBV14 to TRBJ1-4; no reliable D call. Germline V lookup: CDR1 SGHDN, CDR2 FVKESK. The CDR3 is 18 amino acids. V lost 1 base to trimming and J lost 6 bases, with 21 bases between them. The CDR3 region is CASSQVAPGAVGYEKLFF. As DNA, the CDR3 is TGTGCCAGCAGCCAAGTGGCCCCAGGAGCCGTCGGATATGAAAAACTGTTTTTT.

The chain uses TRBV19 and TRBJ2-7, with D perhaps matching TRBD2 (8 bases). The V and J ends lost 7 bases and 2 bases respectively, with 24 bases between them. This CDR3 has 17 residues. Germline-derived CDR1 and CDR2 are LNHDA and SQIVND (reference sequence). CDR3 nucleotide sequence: TGTGCCAGTAAAAAGACAGGGTTCAGCGGGGGAACCTACGAGCAGTACTTC. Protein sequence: CASKKTGFSGGTYEQYF.

The CDR3 is CASSPRRTGSYEQYF. For the CDR3, the DNA is TGTGCCAGCAGCCCCCGACGGACAGGGTCTTACGAGCAGTACTTC. This rearrangement joins TRBV7-6 to TRBJ2-7; 8 bases are a match to TRBD1. This CDR3 is 15 amino acids long. Per germline, CDR1 SGHVS and CDR2 FNYEAQ. With V trimmed by 5 bases and J by 4 bases, 10 bases remained unmatched.

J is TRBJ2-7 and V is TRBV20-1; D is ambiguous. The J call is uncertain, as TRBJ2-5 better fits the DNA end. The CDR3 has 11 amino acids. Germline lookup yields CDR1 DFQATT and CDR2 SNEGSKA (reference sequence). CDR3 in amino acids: CSAIKRETQYF. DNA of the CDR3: TGCAGTGCTATCAAAAGGGAGACCCAGTACTTC.

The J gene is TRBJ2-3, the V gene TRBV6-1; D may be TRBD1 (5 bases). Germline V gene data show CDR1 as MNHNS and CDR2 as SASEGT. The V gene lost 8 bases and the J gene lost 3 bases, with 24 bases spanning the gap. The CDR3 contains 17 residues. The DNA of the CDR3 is TGTGCCAGCCTCTATGTCCCACAGGAGATACCAACAGATACGCAGTATTTT. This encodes CASLYVPQEIPTDTQYF.

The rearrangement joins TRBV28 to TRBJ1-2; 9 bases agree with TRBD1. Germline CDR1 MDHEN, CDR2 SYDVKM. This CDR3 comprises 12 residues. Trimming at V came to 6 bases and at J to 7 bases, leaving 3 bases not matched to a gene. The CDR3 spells CASRRQGGGYTF. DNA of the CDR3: TGTGCCAGCAGACGACAGGGGGGTGGCTACACCTTC.

CDR3 in amino acids: CASSQASLGTQYF. The CDR3 nucleotides read TGTGCCAGCAGCCAAGCTAGCCTGGGGACCCAGTACTTC. This chain connects TRBV4-2 to TRBJ2-5, with a possible D match to TRBD2 (5 bases). Germline-derived CDR1 and CDR2 are LGHNA and YNFKEQ. This CDR3 spans 13 amino acids. Trimming pared 1 base from V and 7 bases from J, leaving 10 bases between.

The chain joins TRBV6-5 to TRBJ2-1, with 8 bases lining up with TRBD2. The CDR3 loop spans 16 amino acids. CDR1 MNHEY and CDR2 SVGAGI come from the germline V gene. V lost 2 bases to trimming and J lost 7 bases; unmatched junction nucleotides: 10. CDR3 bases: TGTGCCAGCAGTTACCCGAGGGTAGCGGGGAGGAATGAGCAGTTCTTC. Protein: CASSYPRVAGRNEQFF.

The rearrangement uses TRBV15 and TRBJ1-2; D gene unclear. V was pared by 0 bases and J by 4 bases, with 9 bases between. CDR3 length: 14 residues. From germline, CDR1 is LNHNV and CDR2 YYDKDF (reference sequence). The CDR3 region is CATSRDGNLYGYTF. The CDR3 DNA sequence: TGTGCCACCAGCAGAGACGGTAACCTCTATGGCTACACCTTC.

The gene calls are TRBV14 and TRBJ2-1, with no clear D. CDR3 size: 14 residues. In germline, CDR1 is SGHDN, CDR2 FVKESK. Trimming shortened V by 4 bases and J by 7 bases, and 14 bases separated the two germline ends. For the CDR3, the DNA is TGTGCCAGCAGCCCGGTCCCCGAACGGAATGAGCAGTTCTTC. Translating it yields CASSPVPERNEQFF.